The 4 T cell receptor beta chains below were found in one sample sequenced in a study of blood T cells in healthy people across ages. For the second PCR, which ran for roughly 7 to 11 cycles, a sample-barcoded 5' primer and a J-beta primer mix were used. TCRdb itself ran the 5' RACE reads through MiXCR, one entry per CDR3 protein. In the table there are 650,000 to 700,000 distinct CDR3 sequences, more than 45% of which are singletons. Sequenced sample: blood. The receptors were sampled from a woman at least 80 years old in good health.

For this clonotype: The germline gene is not matched at one end of the junction; a read error may be the cause. V gene TRBV12-3 or TRBV12-4 combines with J gene TRBJ2-4, with TRBD2 as a possible D gene (6 bases). This CDR3 region has 17 residues. The CDR3 coding sequence is TGTGCCAGCAGTTTACAGGGTGGAGGGATAGCCGAAAACATTCAGTACTTC. Translated: CASSLQGGGIAENIQYF.

The genes are TRBV20-1 and TRBJ1-5, with no clear D. Germline loops: CDR1 DFQATT, CDR2 SNEGSKA (reference sequence). The CDR3 totals 16 residues. V was clipped by 0 bases and J by 0 bases, with 12 bases between them. The CDR3 reads CSAREGRLGSNQPQHF. In DNA form, the CDR3 reads TGCAGTGCTAGAGAGGGAAGACTGGGTAGCAATCAGCCCCAGCATTTT.

This clonotype was picked up a small number of times. The rearrangement links TRBV29-1 to TRBJ2-3; 9 nucleotides match TRBD2. This CDR3 has 14 amino acids. Germline CDR1 SQVTM, CDR2 ANQGSEA. V was clipped by 6 bases and J by 4 bases; unmatched bases: 8. The CDR3 coding sequence is TGCAGCGTCGCCGGGACTAGCAGGGCAGATACGCAGTATTTT. Its protein is CSVAGTSRADTQYF.

Comments on this clonotype: A much larger clone sits a single nucleotide away, making a read error possible. The V and J genes are TRBV2 and TRBJ2-5; perhaps TRBD1 as D (6 bases). The DNA end lines up better with TRBJ2-4; the J call may be wrong. From germline, CDR1 is SNHLY and CDR2 FYNNEI. This CDR3 is built from 18 residues. This CDR3 is CASSGNREKPLVKNIQYF. The CDR3 DNA reads as TGTGCCAGCAGTGGGAACAGGGAAAAACCCTTGGTCAAAAACATTCAGTACTTC.